One sample yielded the 28 T cell receptor beta chains listed below, sequenced in a study of neoadjuvant nivolumab and ipilimumab in lung cancer. Some clones are missing from TCRdb's copy, which holds only in-frame ones; the method was immunoSEQ multiplex PCR. Among about 8,800 clones listed, over 75% were seen once. Material: tumor tissue, obtained after neoadjuvant nivolumab, alone or with ipilimumab, at or shortly before surgery. The receptor set was obtained from an adult with non-small cell lung cancer.

This chain joins TRBV14 and TRBJ1-1; tentative D call: TRBD1 (6 bases). The CDR3 length is 14 residues. Germline values: CDR1 SGHDN, CDR2 FVKESK. The ends were cut back, 9 bases at V and 4 bases at J, with 18 bases in the middle. CDR3 in DNA: TGTGCCAGTTCCTTGTGGGGGGCCGGCACTGAAGCTTTCTTT. Protein: CASSLWGAGTEAFF.

The chain recombines TRBV5-1 with TRBJ2-3; 7 positions match TRBD1. This CDR3 has 14 amino acids. With 4 bases clipped from V and 7 bases from J, the junction kept 9 bases outside the gene matches. The V gene's germline CDR1 is SGHRS and CDR2 YFSETQ. The CDR3 is CASSLGQEGYTQYF. CDR3 bases: TGCGCCAGCAGCCTCGGACAGGAAGGATATACGCAGTATTTT.

V is TRBV6-5 and J is TRBJ2-7, with D possibly being TRBD2 (5 bases). The CDR3 extends over 15 amino acids. Germline CDR1 reads MNHEY; CDR2 reads SVGAGI. The V end lost 4 bases, the J end lost 2 bases, and 15 bases lay between the germline ends. Here the CDR3 reads CASSSEGSGAYEQYF. The DNA for the CDR3 is TGTGCCAGCAGTTCCGAAGGGAGTGGGGCCTACGAGCAGTACTTC.

The chain employs TRBV29-1 and TRBJ1-2; D uncertain. Trimming pared 2 bases from V and 2 bases from J, leaving 6 bases between. The germline CDR1 and CDR2 sequences are SQVTM and ANQGSEA. The length of the CDR3 is 12 residues. CDR3 protein: CSVEKHNYGYTF. CDR3 nucleotides: TGCAGCGTTGAAAAACACAACTATGGCTACACCTTC.

This clone was detected a few times. The rearrangement links TRBV5-1 to TRBJ2-4; TRBD1 is a possible D gene (6 bases). The ends were cut back, 7 bases at V and 0 bases at J, with 14 bases in the middle. CDR1 SGHRS and CDR2 YFSETQ come from the germline V gene. CDR3 length equals 15 residues. The chain's CDR3 is CASRTGSEAKNIQYF. The DNA for the CDR3 is TGCGCCAGCCGTACAGGGTCCGAAGCCAAAAACATTCAGTACTTC.

A single count supports this clone. V is TRBV2 and J is TRBJ2-3; 13 bases are shared with TRBD2. The ends lost 5 bases at V and 4 bases at J; junction bases unmatched: 6. This CDR3 comprises 16 residues. Germline V gene data show CDR1 as SNHLY and CDR2 as FYNNEI. The CDR3 DNA follows: TGTGCCAGCAGTCCAACGGGACTAGCGGGGTCAGATACGCAGTATTTT. Encoded protein: CASSPTGLAGSDTQYF.

The chain is built from TRBV6-5 and TRBJ1-6; a weak D match, TRBD1 (6 bases). Germline V gene lookup returns CDR1 MNHEY and CDR2 SVGAGI. The CDR3 has 16 amino acids. Trimming pared 2 bases from V and 9 bases from J, leaving 17 bases between. The CDR3 bases are TGTGCCAGCAGTTACGCCGGGGGGCGCCATGGTTCACCCCTCCACTTT. This gives the protein CASSYAGGRHGSPLHF.

The chain recombines TRBV18 with TRBJ2-1, with D perhaps matching TRBD1 (6 bases). This CDR3 is built from 13 residues. V dropped 3 bases and J dropped 10 bases, with 13 bases sitting between them. Germline V gene sequence: CDR1 KGHSH, CDR2 LQKENI. The CDR3 here is CASSPNQGNEQFF. CDR3 sequence (DNA): TGTGCCAGCTCACCGAACCAGGGGAACGAGCAGTTCTTC. Based on the CDR3 plus reference TRBV18 and TRBJ2-1, the full variable domain is NAGVMQNPRHLVRRRGQEARLRCSPMKGHSHVYWYRQLPEEGLKFMVYLQKENIIDESGMPKERFSAEFPKEGPSILRIQQVVRGDSAAYFCASSPNQGNEQFFGPGTRLTVL.

The chain recombines TRBV5-4 with TRBJ1-2; D possibly corresponds to TRBD1 (5 bases). The V gene lost 0 bases and the J gene lost 14 bases, with 17 bases spanning the gap. Germline values: CDR1 SGHNT, CDR2 YYREEE (reference sequence). The CDR3 length is 13 residues. Written as DNA, the CDR3 is TGTGCCAGCAGCTTGGGGCGGGGCCCGGGGGATACCTTC. The encoded protein is CASSLGRGPGDTF.

The chain employs TRBV9 and TRBJ2-7, with unresolved D. Germline V gene data show CDR1 as SGDLS and CDR2 as YYNGEE. Trimming took off 4 bases at V and 0 bases at J, with 11 bases between the two ends. This CDR3 region has 14 residues. CDR3 protein: CASSLLVDSYEQYF. CDR3 bases: TGTGCCAGCAGCCTTTTGGTAGACTCCTACGAGCAGTACTTC.

This rearrangement joins TRBV6-6 to TRBJ2-7, with 9 nucleotides matching TRBD1. The CDR3 spans 14 residues. V lost 6 bases, J lost 8 bases, and 11 bases stayed unmatched. The germline V gene has CDR1 MNHNY and CDR2 SVGAGI (reference sequence). Here the CDR3 reads CASSLPGQGAQQYF. CDR3 nucleotides: TGTGCCAGCAGCCTACCGGGACAGGGCGCCCAGCAGTACTTC.

This chain joins TRBV5-1 and TRBJ2-7; D unresolved. Germline V CDR1 and CDR2: SGHRS, YFSETQ. V was shortened by 0 bases and J by 7 bases, with 17 bases between the two germline ends. The CDR3 is made up of 15 amino acids. The CDR3 coding sequence is TGCGCCAGCAGCTTGGAAAGCAGCGCTACGCCAGAGCAGTACTTC. Protein: CASSLESSATPEQYF.

This chain joins TRBV5-1 and TRBJ1-1, with no clear D. This CDR3 is built from 16 residues. The germline V gene encodes CDR1 SGHRS and CDR2 YFSETQ. Trimming stripped 4 bases from V and 1 base from J, with 17 bases between. CDR3 nucleotide sequence: TGCGCCAGCAGCGGCCCAAACCCTGGAGGGAACACTGAAGCTTTCTTT. Amino acids: CASSGPNPGGNTEAFF.

This rearrangement joins TRBV11-2 to TRBJ2-1; 8 nucleotides line up with TRBD2. The V segment lost 7 bases and the J segment 9 bases; nucleotides outside the gene matches: 11. The CDR3 has 14 amino acids. Germline V gives CDR1 SGHAT, CDR2 FQNNGV. The CDR3 region is CASIIIAGYGEQFF. The CDR3 coding sequence is TGTGCCAGCATCATTATAGCGGGATACGGTGAGCAGTTCTTC.

The chain uses TRBV2 and TRBJ1-5; 7 positions agree with TRBD1. The ends lost 8 bases at V and 6 bases at J; junction bases unmatched: 7. The germline gives CDR1 SNHLY, CDR2 FYNNEI. The CDR3 is 13 residues long. DNA for the CDR3: TGTGCCAGCGCGCCAGGGGACAGTCAGCCCCAGCATTTT. Translating it yields CASAPGDSQPQHF.

In this sample, this clone turned up once. V is TRBV6-6 and J is TRBJ1-1; no firm D call. The CDR3 extends over 13 amino acids. Per the germline V gene, CDR1 is MNHNY and CDR2 is SVGAGI (reference sequence). V gave up 8 bases and J gave up 6 bases, with 16 bases separating them. The CDR3, as DNA: TGTGCCAGCGGGGTCCTAGTTTTCTCTGAAGCTTTCTTT. This translates into CASGVLVFSEAFF.

The rearrangement joins TRBV27 to TRBJ2-1, with TRBD2 matching 11 bases. The J segment lost 8 bases and the V segment lost 5 bases, leaving 11 bases of the junction unmatched. The CDR3 consists of 16 residues. The germline gives CDR1 MNHEY, CDR2 SMNVEV (reference sequence). Written as DNA, the CDR3 is TGTGCCAGCAGTAGACTAGCGGGAACGTTGGGGTATGAGCAGTTCTTC. It yields the protein CASSRLAGTLGYEQFF.

V gene TRBV30 combines with J gene TRBJ1-4; weak D call: TRBD1 (5 bases). Germline CDR1 is GTSNPN and CDR2 is SVGIG (reference sequence). Trimming took 5 bases from V and 5 from J, leaving 12 bases between them. The CDR3 covers 13 residues. CDR3 bases: TGTGCCTGGGCAGCCGGGACCAATGAAAAACTGTTTTTT. As protein: CAWAAGTNEKLFF. Combining the CDR3 with reference TRBV30 and TRBJ1-4 gives the whole variable domain SQTIHQWPATLVQPVGSPLSLECTVEGTSNPNLYWYRQAAGRGLQLLFYSVGIGQISSEVPQNLSASRPQDRQFILSSKKLLLSDSGFYLCAWAAGTNEKLFFGSGTQLSVL.

The gene calls are TRBV19 and TRBJ1-1; a weak D match, TRBD1 (6 bases). The V gene lost 1 base and the J gene lost 4 bases, with 10 bases spanning the gap. Germline CDR1 reads LNHDA; CDR2 reads SQIVND (reference sequence). The CDR3 totals 14 residues. The CDR3 reads CASSIVGRGTEAFF. CDR3 DNA: TGTGCCAGTAGTATAGTCGGCAGGGGCACTGAAGCTTTCTTT.

The chain employs TRBV6-1 and TRBJ1-1; D is undetermined. Trimming shortened V by 3 bases and J by 0 bases, and 5 bases separated the two germline ends. The CDR3 length is 13 residues. The V gene's germline CDR1 is MNHNS and CDR2 SASEGT. The CDR3 region has the DNA TGTGCCAGCAGTGATATAATGAACACTGAAGCTTTCTTT. Residues: CASSDIMNTEAFF.

In DNA form, the CDR3 reads TGTGCCAGCAGCCAGGTCGGGAATTCACCCCTCCACTTT. Its translation: CASSQVGNSPLHF. The chain recombines TRBV16 with TRBJ1-6, with D unclear. V shed 3 bases and J shed 7 bases, with 7 bases lying between them. CDR1 and CDR2 from the germline V gene are KGHSY and FQNENV. This CDR3 has 13 amino acids.

CDR3: CASSYLFGGAYGYTF. CDR3 DNA sequence: TGTGCCAGCAGTTACCTATTCGGGGGGGCCTATGGCTACACCTTC. V gene TRBV6-5 combines with J gene TRBJ1-2; perhaps TRBD1 as D (6 bases). V dropped 2 bases and J dropped 4 bases, with 14 bases sitting between them. CDR3 length: 15 residues. CDR1 and CDR2 from the germline V gene are MNHEY and SVGAGI.

The gene calls are TRBV14 and TRBJ2-7; a possible D gene is TRBD1 (6 bases). The length of the CDR3 is 17 residues. Germline loops: CDR1 SGHDN, CDR2 FVKESK. Trimming removed 3 bases from V and 0 bases from J, with 18 bases in between. This CDR3 is CASSQRVGAGDSYEQYF. DNA of the CDR3: TGTGCCAGCAGCCAGCGGGTGGGGGCGGGCGACTCCTACGAGCAGTACTTC.

CDR3 bases: TGTGCCAGCAAATTGATACAGGGGAACACTGAAGCTTTCTTT. This translates into CASKLIQGNTEAFF. The rearrangement uses TRBV7-8 and TRBJ1-1; D possibly corresponds to TRBD1 (6 bases). V lost 7 bases to trimming and J lost 1 base, with 13 bases between them. The CDR3 is 14 residues long. Germline CDR1 SGHVS, CDR2 FQNEAQ.

This clone appeared a single time. V gene TRBV5-1 combines with J gene TRBJ1-3; D is ambiguous. CDR1 is SGHRS and CDR2 is YFSETQ in the germline V gene. The CDR3 has 16 residues. V was shortened by 2 bases and J by 1 base, with 13 bases between the two germline ends. In nucleotides, the CDR3 is TGCGCCAGCAGCTTTAAGGAGCTTACATCTGGAAACACCATATATTTT. It specifies CASSFKELTSGNTIYF.

CDR3 in DNA: TGTGCCTGCCTTCCAGAGTACGGCCAGAACACTGAAGCTTTCTTT. Residues: CACLPEYGQNTEAFF. The chain couples TRBV30 to TRBJ1-1; no reliable D call. Germline CDR1 GTSNPN, CDR2 SVGIG (reference sequence). Trimming pared 6 bases from V and 1 base from J, leaving 18 bases between. The CDR3 runs 15 residues. Supplemented by reference TRBV30 and TRBJ1-1, the full variable domain reads SQTIHQWPATLVQPVGSPLSLECTVEGTSNPNLYWYRQAAGRGLQLLFYSVGIGQISSEVPQNLSASRPQDRQFILSSKKLLLSDSGFYLCACLPEYGQNTEAFFGQGTRLTVV.

The rearrangement uses TRBV4-2 and TRBJ1-5; D is possibly TRBD1 (5 bases). Germline CDR1 and CDR2: LGHNA and YNFKEQ. There are 15 residues in the CDR3. Deletions cut 2 bases from V and 4 bases from J, with 12 bases between. CDR3 residues: CASSQTVGANQPQHF. As DNA, the CDR3 is TGTGCCAGCAGCCAAACGGTAGGGGCTAATCAGCCCCAGCATTTT.

The chain has TRBV7-9 and TRBJ2-3; no firm D call. V lost 5 bases and J 7 bases, leaving 13 bases between the germline ends. CDR3 size: 13 residues. Germline assignment: CDR1 SEHNR and CDR2 FQNEAQ (reference sequence). CDR3 loop: CASSDPAPNTQYF. The CDR3 DNA reads TGTGCCAGCAGCGATCCCGCCCCTAATACGCAGTATTTT. The full variable domain, completed using reference TRBV7-9 and TRBJ2-3, is DTGVSQNPRHKITKRGQNVTFRCDPISEHNRLYWYRQTLGQGPEFLTYFQNEAQLEKSRLLSDRFSAERPKGSFSTLEIQRTEQGDSAMYLCASSDPAPNTQYFGPGTRLTVL.